Each of the 23 T cell receptor beta chains below was sequenced from the same sample in a study of human T cells and chemical hapten exposure. Time point described: patch test 1, 2 weeks after DPC sensitization. Stated treatment: therapeutic diphenylcyclopropenone sensitization with weekly scalp DPC. TCRdb independently ran MiXCR on the RACE reads; one entry per CDR3 protein. The sample carries 350,000 or so distinct CDR3 sequences, 5.5% to 8% recorded once. The specimen was whole blood, collected in connection with sensitization to the hapten diphenylcyclopropenone (DPC). The receptors shown here come from a woman aged 18-29 years with alopecia areata. Some clones in this sample may be carry-over from other donors' samples.

V and J are TRBV5-4 and TRBJ2-5; no firm D call. Trimming pared 2 bases from V and 4 bases from J, leaving 9 bases between. The CDR3 is made up of 13 amino acids. Germline CDR1 SGHNT, CDR2 YYREEE (reference sequence). CDR3 in DNA: TGTGCCAGCAGCTTCAACAGTGCAGAGACCCAGTACTTC. It yields the protein CASSFNSAETQYF.

The table lists this clonotype with many counts. This chain links TRBV2 with TRBJ1-1, with 8 bases lining up with TRBD1. Germline CDR1 and CDR2: SNHLY and FYNNEI. Germline trimming cut 6 bases from V and 5 bases from J; bases unmatched to any gene: 8. This CDR3 is 14 amino acids long. CDR3 sequence (DNA): TGTGCCAGCAGGCAGGGGGCGGAGAGGACTGAAGCTTTCTTT. It encodes CASRQGAERTEAFF.

The chain recombines TRBV5-4 with TRBJ1-4; a possible D gene is TRBD1 (5 bases). The length of the CDR3 is 16 residues. The V end was cut by 4 bases, the J end by 2 bases, with 15 bases between. CDR1 SGHNT and CDR2 YYREEE come from the germline V gene (reference sequence). The CDR3 DNA follows: TGTGCCAGCAGCCCTCGCGCTCCAGGGACTAATGAAAAACTGTTTTTT. Translated: CASSPRAPGTNEKLFF.

This clonotype occurred many times. The chain employs TRBV7-2 and TRBJ2-1; 9 bases map to TRBD1. CDR3 length: 15 amino acids. Unmatched junction bases numbered 6, after V lost 7 bases and J lost 2 bases. Germline V gives CDR1 SGHTA, CDR2 FQGNSA. CDR3 sequence reads: CASTPDRGTYNEQFF. Written as DNA, the CDR3 is TGTGCCAGCACCCCGGACAGGGGAACCTACAATGAGCAGTTCTTC.

The chain carries TRBV2 and TRBJ2-7, with a possible D match to TRBD2 (6 bases). The CDR3 contains 12 residues. Germline CDR1 is SNHLY and CDR2 is FYNNEI. V was trimmed by 10 bases and J by 7 bases, leaving 17 bases between them. The CDR3 bases are TGTGCCACCGGTGCGGGGCAGACGGAGCAGTACTTC. Residues: CATGAGQTEQYF.

This clonotype has a count of ten or more. The chain uses TRBV6-1 and TRBJ1-1; D might be TRBD1 (6 bases). The CDR3 extends over 15 amino acids. Deletions cut 4 bases from V and 10 bases from J, with 22 bases between. The V gene's germline CDR1 is MNHNS and CDR2 SASEGT. CDR3 region: CASSGPEDSYTTAFF. The CDR3 DNA reads TGTGCCAGCAGTGGACCGGAGGACAGCTACACAACAGCTTTCTTT.

This clonotype has a handful of counts. The rearrangement uses TRBV6-1 and TRBJ1-5, with TRBD1 as a possible D gene (6 bases). This CDR3 has 13 residues. Germline values: CDR1 MNHNS, CDR2 SASEGT. The V end was cut by 8 bases, the J end by 7 bases, with 15 bases between. The CDR3: CASLEGHSQPQHF. CDR3 sequence (DNA): TGTGCCAGCTTAGAGGGACACTCCCAGCCCCAGCATTTT.

V is TRBV6-5 and J is TRBJ2-2; D may correspond to TRBD1 or TRBD2 (5 bases each). CDR1 and CDR2 (germline): MNHEY, SVGAGI. The CDR3 runs to 16 residues. V was shortened by 6 bases and J by 0 bases, with 14 bases between the two germline ends. The CDR3 nucleotides read TGTGCCAGCAGCCGTTTCCGGGGCACGAACACCGGGGAGCTGTTTTTT. This codes for CASSRFRGTNTGELFF.

This clonotype appeared a few times. The rearrangement uses TRBV13 and TRBJ2-2, with D possibly being TRBD1 or TRBD2 (5 bases each). This CDR3 has 14 amino acids. CDR1 is PRHDT, CDR2 FYEKMQ, per germline (reference sequence). V lost 10 bases to trimming and J lost 2 bases, with 14 bases between them. The CDR3 DNA reads as TGTGCCACCAGTGGGGGAAGAAACACCGGGGAGCTGTTTTTT. Its protein product is CATSGGRNTGELFF.

The chain links TRBV7-8 to TRBJ1-5, with unresolved D. The V end was cut by 2 bases, the J end by 3 bases, with 8 bases between. Germline assignment: CDR1 SGHVS and CDR2 FQNEAQ. The CDR3 covers 14 residues. The CDR3 spells CASSLRSDNQPQHF. The CDR3 DNA is TGTGCCAGCAGCTTAAGGAGTGACAATCAGCCCCAGCATTTT.

The chain is built from TRBV2 and TRBJ2-3; the D is unclear. The V end lost 4 bases, the J end lost 3 bases, and 11 bases lay between the germline ends. The length of the CDR3 is 14 residues. Germline-derived CDR1 and CDR2 are SNHLY and FYNNEI. The CDR3 nucleotides read TGTGCCAGCAGTGTTTATGCGACAACAGATACGCAGTATTTT. Protein sequence: CASSVYATTDTQYF.

This clonotype was counted many times. This chain's CDR3 is CASSYVGAPDTQYF. The CDR3 DNA reads as TGTGCCAGCAGTTACGTCGGGGCCCCAGATACGCAGTATTTT. This rearrangement joins TRBV6-2 or TRBV6-3 to TRBJ2-3; D is possibly TRBD1 or TRBD2 (5 bases each). In germline, CDR1 is MNHEY, CDR2 SVGEGT. The CDR3 contains 14 residues. The V and J ends lost 2 bases and 4 bases respectively, with 10 bases between them.

In this sample, this clonotype turned up a few times. The chain has TRBV7-2 and TRBJ2-3; D possibly uses TRBD1 or TRBD2 (6 bases each). V was pared by 0 bases and J by 4 bases, with 14 bases between. The germline gives CDR1 SGHTA, CDR2 FQGNSA. The CDR3 loop spans 16 amino acids. This CDR3 is CASSLAPGAFADTQYF. The CDR3 DNA sequence: TGTGCCAGCAGCTTAGCCCCGGGGGCATTTGCAGATACGCAGTATTTT.

This clonotype was observed at least ten times. The chain employs TRBV6-2 or TRBV6-3 and TRBJ2-6; D perhaps matches TRBD1 (5 bases). The CDR3 covers 15 residues. The germline CDR1 and CDR2 sequences are MNHEY and SVGEGT. Trimming stripped 5 bases from V and 0 bases from J, with 8 bases between. The CDR3 region has the DNA TGTGCCAGCAGTCGACAGCTCTCTGGGGCCAACGTCCTGACTTTC. This encodes CASSRQLSGANVLTF.

This clonotype was seen only a few times. This chain connects TRBV6-5 to TRBJ1-1, with D uncertain. V was cut by 2 bases and J by 2 bases, with 9 bases left in between. This CDR3 contains 14 residues. Germline CDR1 is MNHEY and CDR2 is SVGAGI. The CDR3: CASSYGNRNTEAFF. The CDR3, as DNA: TGTGCCAGCAGTTACGGAAACAGAAACACTGAAGCTTTCTTT.

This clonotype came up many times. This sequence joins TRBV7-6 and TRBJ1-1, with a possible D match to TRBD1 (6 bases). Trimming removed 1 base from V and 4 bases from J, with 16 bases in between. CDR3 length: 16 residues. The germline CDR1 and CDR2 sequences are SGHVS and FNYEAQ. The CDR3 loop is CASSLGGGGDGTEAFF. The CDR3 DNA follows: TGTGCCAGCAGCTTAGGAGGGGGAGGAGATGGCACTGAAGCTTTCTTT.

This clonotype was detected ten times or more. The J gene is TRBJ2-7, the V gene TRBV6-2 or TRBV6-3, with 10 positions matching TRBD1. The V segment lost 5 bases and the J segment 6 bases; nucleotides outside the gene matches: 16. The germline V gene has CDR1 MNHEY and CDR2 SVGEGT. The CDR3 contains 17 residues. CDR3 in amino acids: CASSTRDRGLKGSEQYF. DNA of the CDR3: TGTGCCAGCAGTACCCGGGACAGGGGCCTAAAGGGGTCCGAGCAGTACTTC.

This clonotype was seen more than once but under ten times. DNA of the CDR3: TGCAGTGCTATCTATCCGGGGGCGAGCTCCTACAATGAGCAGTTCTTC. Protein: CSAIYPGASSYNEQFF. V and J are TRBV20-1 and TRBJ2-1, with D possibly being TRBD1 or TRBD2 (6 bases each). The germline V gene encodes CDR1 DFQATT and CDR2 SNEGSKA (reference sequence). With 4 bases removed from V and 0 bases from J, the gap between germline ends came to 16 bases. This CDR3 is 16 amino acids long.

V and J are TRBV5-4 and TRBJ2-2, with D unclear. The CDR3 is 16 amino acids. The germline CDR1 and CDR2 sequences are SGHNT and YYREEE (reference sequence). V shed 4 bases and J shed 3 bases, with 16 bases lying between them. In nucleotides, the CDR3 is TGTGCCAGCAGCCCCACTGCCGGGCCCGACACCGGGGAGCTGTTTTTT. Translating it yields CASSPTAGPDTGELFF.

This chain uses TRBV7-9 with TRBJ2-5; D is unclear. V lost 5 bases and J lost 5, with 15 bases in between. The CDR3 covers 14 residues. Germline-derived CDR1 and CDR2 are SEHNR and FQNEAQ (reference sequence). The CDR3 coding sequence is TGTGCCAGCAGCGGAAGGACGGCCGGGGAGACCCAGTACTTC. Translation: CASSGRTAGETQYF.

Of note for this clonotype: Since a much larger clone is just one base distant, this may be a read error. The V call is TRBV12-3 or TRBV12-4, the J call TRBJ1-2; no clear D gene. There are 13 residues in the CDR3. The CDR3 region has the DNA TGTGCCAGCAGTTTGGCCGGGAGTGATGGCTACTCCTTC. Translation gives CASSLAGSDGYSF.

This clonotype has only a few counts. The V call is TRBV6-2 or TRBV6-3, the J call TRBJ2-7, with D possibly being TRBD1 or TRBD2 (5 bases each). CDR3 length equals 14 residues. The V and J ends lost 6 bases and 7 bases respectively, with 19 bases between them. Germline V gives CDR1 MNHEY, CDR2 SVGEGT. Here the CDR3 DNA reads TGTGCCAGCAGCCACTCCGGGCCAGAGGGGGAGCAGTACTTC. Its protein is CASSHSGPEGEQYF.

This clonotype has just a few counts. The chain joins TRBV9 to TRBJ1-2; D possibly corresponds to TRBD1 (6 bases). CDR3 length: 14 amino acids. Trimming shortened V by 4 bases and J by 4 bases, and 14 bases separated the two germline ends. Germline assignment: CDR1 SGDLS and CDR2 YYNGEE. CDR3 DNA sequence: TGTGCCAGCAGCCCAGCCGGACAGCGCTATGGCTACACCTTC. Encoded protein: CASSPAGQRYGYTF. The whole variable domain, filled in from reference TRBV9 and TRBJ1-2, reads DSGVTQTPKHLITATGQRVTLRCSPRSGDLSVYWYQQSLDQGLQFLIQYYNGEERAKGNILERFSAQQFPDLHSELNLSSLELGDSALYFCASSPAGQRYGYTFGSGTRLTVV.